This T cell receptor beta chain is drawn from a study of somatic mutations in cytotoxic T cells in rheumatoid arthritis. Study results and limitations: Patients with a largest CD8+ clone exceeding 20% of CD8+ cells numbered about an eighth of the 65.

Authors' methods: There were rare matches between patient CD8+ clones larger than 1% and published virus-specific TCRB sequences. Profiling relied on immunoSEQ multiplex PCR, and the TCRdb table lists in-frame clones only, not all of them. V and J calls and clone size are copied from that table; D and trimming were computed from the DNA. The sample holds some 17,000 clones, 75% to 80% seen once. To note about this clone: What it recognizes is unknown.

The CDR3 is made up of 12 amino acids. The germline V and J ends were trimmed by 6 bases and 7 bases, with 12 bases remaining between them. CDR1 and CDR2 (germline): MGHDK, SYGVNS. Sequenced: CD8+ T cells sorted from blood. The TCR comes from an adult with rheumatoid arthritis. J is TRBJ1-2 and V is TRBV25-1; TRBD1 is a possible D gene (5 bases). The CDR3 spells CASRGVRGGYTF. The CDR3 coding sequence is TGTGCCAGCAGGGGGGTTCGGGGTGGCTACACCTTC.